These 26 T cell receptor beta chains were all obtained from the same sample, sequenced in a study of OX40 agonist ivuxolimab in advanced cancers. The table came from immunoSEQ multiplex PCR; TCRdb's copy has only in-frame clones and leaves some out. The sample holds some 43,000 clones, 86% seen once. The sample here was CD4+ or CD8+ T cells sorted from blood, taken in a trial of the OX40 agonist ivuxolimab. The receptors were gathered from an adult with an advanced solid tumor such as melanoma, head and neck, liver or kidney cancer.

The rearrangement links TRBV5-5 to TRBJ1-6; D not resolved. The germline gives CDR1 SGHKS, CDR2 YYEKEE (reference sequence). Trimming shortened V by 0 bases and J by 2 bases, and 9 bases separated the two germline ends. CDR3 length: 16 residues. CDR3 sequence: CASSLGPGPYNSPLHF. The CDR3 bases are TGTGCCAGCAGCTTGGGTCCGGGTCCCTATAATTCACCCCTCCACTTT.

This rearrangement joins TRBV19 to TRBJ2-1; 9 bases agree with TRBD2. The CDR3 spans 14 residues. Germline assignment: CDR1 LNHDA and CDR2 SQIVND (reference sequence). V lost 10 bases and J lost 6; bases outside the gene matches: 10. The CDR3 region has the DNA TGTGCCACTTCACCAGGGACTAGCACCAATGAGCAGTTCTTC. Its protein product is CATSPGTSTNEQFF.

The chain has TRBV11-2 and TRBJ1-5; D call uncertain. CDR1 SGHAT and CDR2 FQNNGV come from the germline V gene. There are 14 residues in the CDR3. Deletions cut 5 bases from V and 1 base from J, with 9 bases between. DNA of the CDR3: TGTGCCAGCAGCCCCCGTTTCAGCAATCAGCCCCAGCATTTT. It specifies CASSPRFSNQPQHF.

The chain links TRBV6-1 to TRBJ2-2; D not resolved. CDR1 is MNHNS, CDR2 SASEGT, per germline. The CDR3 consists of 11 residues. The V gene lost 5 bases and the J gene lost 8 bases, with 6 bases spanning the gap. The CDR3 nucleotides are TGTGCCAGCAGTTCGCAGGGGGAGCTGTTTTTT. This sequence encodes CASSSQGELFF.

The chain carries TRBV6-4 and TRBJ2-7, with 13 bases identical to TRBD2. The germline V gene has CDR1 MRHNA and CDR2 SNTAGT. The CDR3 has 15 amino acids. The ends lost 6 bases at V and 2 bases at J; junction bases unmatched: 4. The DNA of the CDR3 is TGTGCCAGCAGCCAACTAGCGGGAGGGCCCTACGAGCAGTACTTC. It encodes CASSQLAGGPYEQYF.

The CDR3 coding sequence is TGTGCCAGCAGCCTTACTCCACGGACTAGCGTGGGGGATACGCAGTATTTT. Its translation is CASSLTPRTSVGDTQYF. The chain employs TRBV7-8 and TRBJ2-3; 9 bases agree with TRBD2. The CDR3 consists of 17 residues. Looked up from germline, CDR1 is SGHVS and CDR2 is FQNEAQ. Trimming cost V 5 bases and J 6 bases; bases outside gene matches: 15.

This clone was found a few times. The CDR3 protein is CASSQHGLFSNGYTF. CDR3 bases: TGTGCCAGCAGCCAACACGGACTATTTTCGAATGGCTACACCTTC. V and J are TRBV14 and TRBJ1-2, with D unresolved. The CDR3 is 15 residues long. Germline V gene sequence: CDR1 SGHDN, CDR2 FVKESK. Trimming left V 2 bases short and J 6 bases short, with 16 bases between.

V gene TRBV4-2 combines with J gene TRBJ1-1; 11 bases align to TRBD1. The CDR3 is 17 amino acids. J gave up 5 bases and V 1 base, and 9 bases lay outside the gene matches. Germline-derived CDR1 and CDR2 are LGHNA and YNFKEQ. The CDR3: CASSQAGQGASWTEAFF. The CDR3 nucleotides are TGTGCCAGCAGCCAAGCCGGACAGGGGGCAAGTTGGACTGAAGCTTTCTTT.

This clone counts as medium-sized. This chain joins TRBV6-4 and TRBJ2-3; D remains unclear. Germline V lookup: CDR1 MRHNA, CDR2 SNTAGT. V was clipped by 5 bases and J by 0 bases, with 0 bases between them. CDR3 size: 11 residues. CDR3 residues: CASSSTDTQYF. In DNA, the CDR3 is TGTGCCAGCAGTAGCACAGATACGCAGTATTTT.

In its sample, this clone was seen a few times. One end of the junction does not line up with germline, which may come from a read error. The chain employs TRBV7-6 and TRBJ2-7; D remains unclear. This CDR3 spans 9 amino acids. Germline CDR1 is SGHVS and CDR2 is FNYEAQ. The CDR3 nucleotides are TGTGCCAGCAACAACCACAAAGACTTC. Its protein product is CASNNHKDF. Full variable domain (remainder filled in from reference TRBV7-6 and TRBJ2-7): GAGVSQSPRYKVTKRGQDVALRCDPISGHVSLYWYRQALGQGPEFLTYFNYEAQQDKSGLPNDRFSAERPEGSISTLTIQRTEQRDSAMYRCASNNHKDFGPGTRLTVT.

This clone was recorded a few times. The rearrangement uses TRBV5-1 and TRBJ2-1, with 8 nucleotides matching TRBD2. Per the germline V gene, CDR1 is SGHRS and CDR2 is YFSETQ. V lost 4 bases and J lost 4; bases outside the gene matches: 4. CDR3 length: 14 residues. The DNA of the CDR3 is TGCGCCAGCAGCACGGGACTAGTTTACAATGAGCAGTTCTTC. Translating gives CASSTGLVYNEQFF.

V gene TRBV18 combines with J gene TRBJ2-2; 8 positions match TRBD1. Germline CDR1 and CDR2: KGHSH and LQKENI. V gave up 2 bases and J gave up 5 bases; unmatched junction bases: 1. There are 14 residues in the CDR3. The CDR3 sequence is CASSPGQGTGELFF. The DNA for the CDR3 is TGTGCCAGCTCACCAGGACAGGGTACCGGGGAGCTGTTTTTT.

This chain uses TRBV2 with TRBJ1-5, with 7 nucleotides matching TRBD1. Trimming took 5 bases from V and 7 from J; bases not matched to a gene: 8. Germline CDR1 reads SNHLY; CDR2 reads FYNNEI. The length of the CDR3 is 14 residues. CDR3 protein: CASSLQGMGQPQHF. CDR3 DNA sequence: TGTGCCAGCAGTTTACAGGGGATGGGCCAGCCCCAGCATTTT. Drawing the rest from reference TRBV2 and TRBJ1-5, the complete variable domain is EPEVTQTPSHQVTQMGQEVILRCVPISNHLYFYWYRQILGQKVEFLVSFYNNEISEKSEIFDDQFSVERPDGSNFTLKIRSTKLEDSAMYFCASSLQGMGQPQHFGDGTRLSIL.

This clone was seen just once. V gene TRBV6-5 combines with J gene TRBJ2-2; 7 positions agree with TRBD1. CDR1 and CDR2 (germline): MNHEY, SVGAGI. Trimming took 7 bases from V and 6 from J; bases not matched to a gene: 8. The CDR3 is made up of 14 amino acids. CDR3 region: CASTRQGVAGELFF. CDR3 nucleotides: TGTGCCAGCACTCGGCAGGGGGTCGCCGGGGAGCTGTTTTTT.

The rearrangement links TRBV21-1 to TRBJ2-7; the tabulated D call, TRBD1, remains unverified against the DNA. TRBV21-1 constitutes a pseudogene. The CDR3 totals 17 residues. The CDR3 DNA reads TGTGCCAGCAGCAAAGCAACGTCGGGACAGCTATCCTACGAGCAGTACTTC. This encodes CASSKATSGQLSYEQYF.

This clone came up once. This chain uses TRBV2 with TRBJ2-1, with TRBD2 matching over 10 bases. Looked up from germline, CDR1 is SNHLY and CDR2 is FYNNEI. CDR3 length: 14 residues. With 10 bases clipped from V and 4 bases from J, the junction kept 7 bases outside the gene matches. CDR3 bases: TGTGCCACCGCTACTAGCGGGGTGTACAATGAGCAGTTCTTC. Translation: CATATSGVYNEQFF. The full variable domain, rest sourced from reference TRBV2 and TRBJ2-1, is EPEVTQTPSHQVTQMGQEVILRCVPISNHLYFYWYRQILGQKVEFLVSFYNNEISEKSEIFDDQFSVERPDGSNFTLKIRSTKLEDSAMYFCATATSGVYNEQFFGPGTRLTVL.

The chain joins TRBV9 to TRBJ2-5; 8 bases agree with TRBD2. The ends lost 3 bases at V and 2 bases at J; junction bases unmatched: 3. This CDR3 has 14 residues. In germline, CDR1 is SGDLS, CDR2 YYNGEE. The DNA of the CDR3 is TGTGCCAGCAGCGGCGGGGGGATACAAGAGACCCAGTACTTC. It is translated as CASSGGGIQETQYF. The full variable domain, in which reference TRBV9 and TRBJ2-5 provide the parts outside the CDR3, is DSGVTQTPKHLITATGQRVTLRCSPRSGDLSVYWYQQSLDQGLQFLIQYYNGEERAKGNILERFSAQQFPDLHSELNLSSLELGDSALYFCASSGGGIQETQYFGPGTRLLVL.

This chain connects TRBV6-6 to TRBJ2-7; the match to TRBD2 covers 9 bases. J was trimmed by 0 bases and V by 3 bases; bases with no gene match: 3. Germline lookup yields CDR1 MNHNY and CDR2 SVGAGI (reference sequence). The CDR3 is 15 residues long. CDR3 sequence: CASSYSGGSSYEQYF. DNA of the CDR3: TGTGCCAGCAGTTATAGCGGGGGCAGCTCCTACGAGCAGTACTTC.

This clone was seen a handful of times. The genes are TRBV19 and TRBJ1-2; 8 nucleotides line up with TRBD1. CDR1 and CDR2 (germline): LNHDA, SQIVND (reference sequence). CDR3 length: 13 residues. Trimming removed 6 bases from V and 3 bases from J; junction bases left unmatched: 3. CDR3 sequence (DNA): TGTGCCAGTAGGTTGACAGGGGACTATGGCTACACCTTC. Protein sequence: CASRLTGDYGYTF.

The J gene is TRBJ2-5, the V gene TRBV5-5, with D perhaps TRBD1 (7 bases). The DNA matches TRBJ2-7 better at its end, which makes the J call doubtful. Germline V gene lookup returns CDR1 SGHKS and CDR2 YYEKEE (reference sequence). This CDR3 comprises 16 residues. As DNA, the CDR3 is TGTGCCAGCAGCTCCGGTCCCATCCCCAGGGGGGACGAGCAGTACTTC. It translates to CASSSGPIPRGDEQYF.

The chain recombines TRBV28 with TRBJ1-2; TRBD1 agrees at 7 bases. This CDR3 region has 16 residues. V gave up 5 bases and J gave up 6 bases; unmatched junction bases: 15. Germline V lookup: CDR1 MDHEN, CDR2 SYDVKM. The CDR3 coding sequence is TGTGCCAGCAGTCCGGCCGGACAGGCTGAAAGGCATGGCTACACCTTC. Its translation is CASSPAGQAERHGYTF.

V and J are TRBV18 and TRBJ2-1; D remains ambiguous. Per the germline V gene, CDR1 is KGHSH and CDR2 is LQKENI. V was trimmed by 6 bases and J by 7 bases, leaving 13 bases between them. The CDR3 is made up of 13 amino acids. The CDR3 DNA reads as TGTGCCAGCTCCCCCGTAGCCTTAAATGAGCAGTTCTTC. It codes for CASSPVALNEQFF. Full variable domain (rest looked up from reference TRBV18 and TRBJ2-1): NAGVMQNPRHLVRRRGQEARLRCSPMKGHSHVYWYRQLPEEGLKFMVYLQKENIIDESGMPKERFSAEFPKEGPSILRIQQVVRGDSAAYFCASSPVALNEQFFGPGTRLTVL.

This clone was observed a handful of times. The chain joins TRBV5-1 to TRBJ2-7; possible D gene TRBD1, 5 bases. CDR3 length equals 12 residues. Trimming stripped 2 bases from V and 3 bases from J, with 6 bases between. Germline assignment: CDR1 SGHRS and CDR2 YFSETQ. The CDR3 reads CASSLQDYEQYF. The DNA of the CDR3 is TGCGCCAGCAGCTTACAGGACTACGAGCAGTACTTC.

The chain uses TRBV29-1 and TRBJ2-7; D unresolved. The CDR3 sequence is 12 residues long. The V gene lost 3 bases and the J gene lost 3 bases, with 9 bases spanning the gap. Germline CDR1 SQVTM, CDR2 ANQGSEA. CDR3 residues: CSVEAVGYEQYF. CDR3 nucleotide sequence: TGCAGCGTTGAGGCAGTGGGCTACGAGCAGTACTTC.

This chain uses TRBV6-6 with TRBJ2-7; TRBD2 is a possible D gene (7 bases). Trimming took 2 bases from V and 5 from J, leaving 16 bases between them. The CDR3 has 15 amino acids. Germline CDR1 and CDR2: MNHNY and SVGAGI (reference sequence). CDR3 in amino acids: CASSYGSQGRDEQYF. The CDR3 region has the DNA TGTGCCAGCAGTTACGGTTCCCAGGGGAGGGACGAGCAGTACTTC.

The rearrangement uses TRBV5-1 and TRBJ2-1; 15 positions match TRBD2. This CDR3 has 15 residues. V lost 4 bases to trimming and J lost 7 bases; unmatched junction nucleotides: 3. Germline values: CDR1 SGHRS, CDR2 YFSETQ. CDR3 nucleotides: TGCGCCAGCAGCACGGGACTAGCGGGGGGAAATGAGCAGTTCTTC. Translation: CASSTGLAGGNEQFF.